This TCR beta chain was identified in a study of T-cell reconstitution after alpha-beta-depleted transplantation in children. Study conclusions and caveats: Several hundred expanded graft clones reportedly supplied alpha-beta T cells about two months after transplant. T-cell counts and diversity were attributed mostly to newly produced T cells one year after transplant.

TCRbeta library construction was performed incorporating unique molecular identifiers. TCRdb re-analysed the PCR reads in MiXCR, keeping a single row per CDR3 protein. The sample lists around 6,500 distinct CDR3 sequences, around 11% occurring once. At least ten counts were recorded for this clonotype. Its antigen is not identified. The germline gives CDR1 MNHEY, CDR2 SVGAGI. The CDR3 is 15 amino acids. V was pared by 0 bases and J by 3 bases, with 12 bases between. The TCR originated in a child younger than two who had a stem cell transplant for acute myeloid leukemia, so the T cells may come from the graft donor. This rearrangement joins TRBV6-5 to TRBJ2-7; D is tentatively TRBD1 or TRBD2 (5 bases each). The material sequenced was PBMCs, mostly from graft donor cells, taken 180 days after TCRalphabeta/CD19-depleted stem cell transplant. CDR3 DNA: TGTGCCAGCAGTTACTCGGGACGTGAATTCTACGAGCAGTACTTC. Translating it yields CASSYSGREFYEQYF.